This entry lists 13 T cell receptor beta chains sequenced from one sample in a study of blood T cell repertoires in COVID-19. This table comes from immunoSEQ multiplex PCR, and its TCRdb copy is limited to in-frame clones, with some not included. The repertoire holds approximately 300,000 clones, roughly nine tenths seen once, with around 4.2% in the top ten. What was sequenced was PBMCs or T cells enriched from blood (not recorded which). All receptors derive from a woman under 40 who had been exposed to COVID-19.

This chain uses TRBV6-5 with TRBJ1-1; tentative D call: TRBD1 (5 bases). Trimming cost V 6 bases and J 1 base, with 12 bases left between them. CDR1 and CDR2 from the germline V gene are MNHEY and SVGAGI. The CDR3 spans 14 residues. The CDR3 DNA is TGTGCCAGCAGGGTTCAGACAGCGAACACTGAAGCTTTCTTT. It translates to CASRVQTANTEAFF.

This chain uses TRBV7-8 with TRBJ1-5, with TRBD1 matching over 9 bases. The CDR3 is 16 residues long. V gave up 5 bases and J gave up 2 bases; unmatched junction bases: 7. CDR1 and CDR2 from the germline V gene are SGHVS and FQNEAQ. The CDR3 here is CASSPWTGEGNQPQHF. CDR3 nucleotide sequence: TGTGCCAGCAGCCCATGGACAGGGGAGGGCAATCAGCCCCAGCATTTT.

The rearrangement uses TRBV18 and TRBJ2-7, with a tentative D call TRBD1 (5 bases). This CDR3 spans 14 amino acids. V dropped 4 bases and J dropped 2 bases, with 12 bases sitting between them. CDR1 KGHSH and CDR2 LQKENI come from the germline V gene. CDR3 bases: TGTGCCAGCTCACTCTCGACAGCTACCTACGAGCAGTACTTC. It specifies CASSLSTATYEQYF.

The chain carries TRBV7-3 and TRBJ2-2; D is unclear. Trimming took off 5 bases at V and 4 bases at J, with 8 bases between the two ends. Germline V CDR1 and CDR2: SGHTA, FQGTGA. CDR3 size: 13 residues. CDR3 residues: CASSQEVTGELFF. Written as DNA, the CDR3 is TGTGCCAGCAGCCAAGAGGTCACCGGGGAGCTGTTTTTT. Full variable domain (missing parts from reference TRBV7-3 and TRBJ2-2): GAGVSQTPSNKVTEKGKYVELRCDPISGHTALYWYRQSLGQGPEFLIYFQGTGAADDSGLPNDRFFAVRPEGSVSTLKIQRTERGDSAVYLCASSQEVTGELFFGEGSRLTVL.

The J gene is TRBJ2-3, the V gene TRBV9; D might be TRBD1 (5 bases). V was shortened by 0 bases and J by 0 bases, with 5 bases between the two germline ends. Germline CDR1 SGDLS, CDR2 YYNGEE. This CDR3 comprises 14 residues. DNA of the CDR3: TGTGCCAGCAGCGTAGAGGGGAGCACAGATACGCAGTATTTT. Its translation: CASSVEGSTDTQYF.

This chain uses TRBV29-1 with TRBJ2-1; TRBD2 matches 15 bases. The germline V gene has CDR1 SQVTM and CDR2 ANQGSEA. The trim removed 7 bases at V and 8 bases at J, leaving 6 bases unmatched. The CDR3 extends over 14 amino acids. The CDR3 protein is CSGGLAGGPYEQFF. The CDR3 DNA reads TGCAGCGGTGGACTAGCGGGGGGGCCCTATGAGCAGTTCTTC.

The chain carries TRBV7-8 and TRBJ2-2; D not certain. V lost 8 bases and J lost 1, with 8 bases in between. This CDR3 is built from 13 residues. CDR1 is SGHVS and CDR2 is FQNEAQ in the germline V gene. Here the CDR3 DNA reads TGTGCCAGCGCCAGACAGAACACCGGGGAGCTGTTTTTT. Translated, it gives CASARQNTGELFF.

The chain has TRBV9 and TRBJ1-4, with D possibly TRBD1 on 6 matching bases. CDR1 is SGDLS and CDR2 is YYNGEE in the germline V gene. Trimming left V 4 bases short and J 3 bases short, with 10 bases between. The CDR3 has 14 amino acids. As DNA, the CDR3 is TGTGCCAGCAGCCAGGGGAACCCTAATGAAAAACTGTTTTTT. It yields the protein CASSQGNPNEKLFF.

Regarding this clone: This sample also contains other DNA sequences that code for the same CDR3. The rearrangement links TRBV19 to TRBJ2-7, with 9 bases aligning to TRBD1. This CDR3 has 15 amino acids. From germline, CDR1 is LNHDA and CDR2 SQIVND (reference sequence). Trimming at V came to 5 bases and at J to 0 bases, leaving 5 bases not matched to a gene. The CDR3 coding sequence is TGTGCCAGTAGTCCAGGGACAGGGCCCTCCTACGAGCAGTACTTC. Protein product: CASSPGTGPSYEQYF.

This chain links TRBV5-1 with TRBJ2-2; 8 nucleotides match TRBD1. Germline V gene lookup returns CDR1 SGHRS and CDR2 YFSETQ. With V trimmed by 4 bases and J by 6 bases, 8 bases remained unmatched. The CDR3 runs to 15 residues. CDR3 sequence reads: CASSKERQGPGELFF. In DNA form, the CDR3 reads TGCGCCAGCAGCAAAGAGAGACAGGGGCCCGGGGAGCTGTTTTTT.

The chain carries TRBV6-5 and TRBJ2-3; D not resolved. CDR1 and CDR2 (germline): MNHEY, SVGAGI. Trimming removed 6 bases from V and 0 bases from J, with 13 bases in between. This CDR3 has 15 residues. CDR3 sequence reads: CASRLQEISTDTQYF. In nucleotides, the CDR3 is TGTGCCAGCAGACTCCAGGAAATTAGCACAGATACGCAGTATTTT.

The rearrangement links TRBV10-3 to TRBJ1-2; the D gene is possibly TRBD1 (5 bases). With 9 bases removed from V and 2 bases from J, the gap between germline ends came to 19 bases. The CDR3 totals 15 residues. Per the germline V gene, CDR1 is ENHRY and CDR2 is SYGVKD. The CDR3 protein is CAMRGEKGLNYGYTF. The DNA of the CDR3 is TGTGCCATGCGGGGGGAGAAAGGGCTGAACTATGGCTACACCTTC.

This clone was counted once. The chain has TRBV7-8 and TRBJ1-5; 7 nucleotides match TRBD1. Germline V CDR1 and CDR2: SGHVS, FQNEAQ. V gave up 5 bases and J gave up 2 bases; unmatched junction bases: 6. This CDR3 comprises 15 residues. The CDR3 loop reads CASSPQGEGNQPQHF. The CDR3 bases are TGTGCCAGCAGCCCCCAGGGGGAGGGCAATCAGCCCCAGCATTTT.